These 2 T cell receptor beta chains originate from one sample sequenced in a study of shared clonotypes between healthy human individuals. Clones were sequenced by immunoSEQ multiplex PCR, and TCRdb holds only the in-frame ones, with some missing. This sample has some 2.4 million clones; 93% occur once, and the top ten carry 0.35% to 0.45%. Material for sequencing was naive CD4+ T cells from PBMCs. Subset meaning: CD45RA+ positively selected. The source of these receptors is a man aged 18 to 29 in good health. Some clones in this sample may be carry-over from other donors' samples.

This chain joins TRBV10-3 and TRBJ2-7; D possibly uses TRBD1 or TRBD2 (7 bases each). Trimming removed 6 bases at V and 3 bases at J, with 15 bases between. The CDR3 spans 14 residues. Germline lookup yields CDR1 ENHRY and CDR2 SYGVKD. CDR3 bases: TGTGCCATCAGATCCGACAGGGAGGGCTACGAGCAGTACTTC. Its translation is CAIRSDREGYEQYF.

As DNA, the CDR3 is TGTGCCAGCATGGACAGGGTGAGAAACATTCAGTACTTC. Its translation: CASMDRVRNIQYF. This chain links TRBV25-1 with TRBJ2-4; 8 nucleotides line up with TRBD1. The junction had 5 bases not matched to a gene; V was cut back by 7 bases and J by 6 bases. The CDR3 runs 13 residues. Germline V CDR1 and CDR2: MGHDK, SYGVNS.